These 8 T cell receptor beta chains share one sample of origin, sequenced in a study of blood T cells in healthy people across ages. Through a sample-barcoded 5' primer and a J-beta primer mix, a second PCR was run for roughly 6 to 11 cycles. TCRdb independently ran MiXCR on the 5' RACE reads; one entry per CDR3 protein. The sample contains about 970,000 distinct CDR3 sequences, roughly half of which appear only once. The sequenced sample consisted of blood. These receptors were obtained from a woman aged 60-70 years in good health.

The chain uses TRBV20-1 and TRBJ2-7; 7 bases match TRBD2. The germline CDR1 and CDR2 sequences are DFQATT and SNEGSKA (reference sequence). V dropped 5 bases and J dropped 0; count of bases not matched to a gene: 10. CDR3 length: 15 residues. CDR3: CSAPSLSGISYEQYF. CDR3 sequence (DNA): TGCAGTGCTCCCTCGTTAAGCGGGATCTCCTACGAGCAGTACTTC.

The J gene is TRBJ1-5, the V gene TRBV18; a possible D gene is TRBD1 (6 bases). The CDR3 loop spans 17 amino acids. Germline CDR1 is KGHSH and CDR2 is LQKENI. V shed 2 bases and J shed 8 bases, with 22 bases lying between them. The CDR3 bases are TGTGCCAGCTCACCATTGAGGGGTGGACAGCCCATGGAGCCCCAGCATTTT. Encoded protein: CASSPLRGGQPMEPQHF.

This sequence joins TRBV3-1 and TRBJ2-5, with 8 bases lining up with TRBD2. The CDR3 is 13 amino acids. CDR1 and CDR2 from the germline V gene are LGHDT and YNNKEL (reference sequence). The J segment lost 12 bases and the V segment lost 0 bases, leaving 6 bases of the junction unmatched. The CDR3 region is CASSQDRGLAEYF. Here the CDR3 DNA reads TGTGCCAGCAGCCAAGATCGAGGACTAGCCGAGTACTTC.

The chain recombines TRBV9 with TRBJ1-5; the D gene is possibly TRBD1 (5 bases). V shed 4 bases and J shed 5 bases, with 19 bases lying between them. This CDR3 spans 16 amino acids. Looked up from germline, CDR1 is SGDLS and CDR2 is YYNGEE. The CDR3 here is CASSPGLRDPYQPQHF. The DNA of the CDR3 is TGTGCCAGCAGCCCAGGACTCCGGGACCCTTATCAGCCCCAGCATTTT.

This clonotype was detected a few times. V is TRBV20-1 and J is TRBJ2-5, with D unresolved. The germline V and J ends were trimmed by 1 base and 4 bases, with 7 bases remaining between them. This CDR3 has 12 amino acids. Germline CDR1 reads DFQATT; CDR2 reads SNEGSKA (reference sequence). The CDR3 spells CSARASRETQYF. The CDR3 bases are TGCAGTGCTAGAGCCAGTCGAGAGACCCAGTACTTC.

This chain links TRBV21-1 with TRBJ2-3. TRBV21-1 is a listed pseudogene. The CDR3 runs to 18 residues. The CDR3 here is CASSKSSVVVPSTDTQYF. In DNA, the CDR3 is TGTGCCAGCAGCAAAAGTTCTGTGGTTGTACCTAGCACAGATACGCAGTATTTT.

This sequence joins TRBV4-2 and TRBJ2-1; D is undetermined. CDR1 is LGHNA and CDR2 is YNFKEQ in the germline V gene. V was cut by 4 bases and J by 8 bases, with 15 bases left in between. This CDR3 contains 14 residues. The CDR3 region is CASSLYLLGHEQFF. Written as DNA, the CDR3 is TGTGCCAGCAGCCTATACCTGTTGGGCCATGAGCAGTTCTTC.

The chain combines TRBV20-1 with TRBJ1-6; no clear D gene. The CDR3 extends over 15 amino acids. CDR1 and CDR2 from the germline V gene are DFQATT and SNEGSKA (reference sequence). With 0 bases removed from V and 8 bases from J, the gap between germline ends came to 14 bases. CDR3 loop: CSARDLKTQYSPLHF. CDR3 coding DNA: TGCAGTGCTAGAGATCTAAAGACCCAGTATTCACCCCTCCACTTT.